This T cell receptor beta chain emerged from a study of cytomegalovirus exposure and HLA in healthy donors. The PCR used 60 Vbeta and 13 Jbeta primers. This table comes from immunoSEQ multiplex PCR, and its TCRdb copy is limited to in-frame clones, with some not included. Of about 140,000 clones listed, roughly 75% were seen once; the top ten hold about 3.1%. This clone was found a few times. What it recognizes is unknown. With 3 bases removed from V and 5 bases from J, the gap between germline ends came to 10 bases. This CDR3 contains 14 residues. The germline V gene has CDR1 MGHRA and CDR2 YSYEKL. The study, taken as a whole, reports: In a later analysis, donors in an Asian-associated ancestry cluster reportedly had fewer N-insertions in productive TCRs than the cohort mean.

The clonotype was recovered from a man aged 35 to 55 in good health and CMV-seronegative. V usage is TRBV4-1 and J usage is TRBJ1-4; D is undetermined. Sequencing input: PBMCs. CDR3 amino acids: CASSHLTPNEKLFF. The CDR3 nucleotides are TGCGCCAGCAGCCATCTGACACCGAATGAAAAACTGTTTTTT.